This is a list of T cell receptor beta chains from one sample in a study of T-cell memory formation after mild COVID-19. TCRdb called the 5' RACE reads again in MiXCR, with one record for every CDR3 protein. This sample has 13,000 or so distinct CDR3 sequences, with around 12% found just once. The sequenced material came from PBMCs or a T cell subset sorted from them (not recorded which). These receptors all come from an adult woman who had mild COVID-19 (a few samples of this study predate the infection). Cell type and time point are not known. The CDR3 runs from the conserved cysteine through the conserved F or W. Fields, in order: V gene, D gene, clone size, J gene, CDR3 DNA, CDR3 protein. The D gene is left open where the match is weak. Only part of the rows carry a size: once, few, many, or a class if the clone is expanded.

>TRBV7-2|TRBD2|many|TRBJ2-1
TGTGCCAGCAGCTCGACTAGCGGGCAGTACAATGAGCAGTTCTTC
CASSSTSGQYNEQFF
>TRBV20-1|.|many|TRBJ2-7
TGCAGTGCTAGAGAGGGGGGAGAGCAGTACTTC
CSAREGGEQYF
>TRBV11-2|TRBD2|.|TRBJ2-1
TGTGCCAGCAGCCCGGGACTAGCGAAAATCTACAATGAGCAGTTCTTC
CASSPGLAKIYNEQFF
>TRBV6-5|TRBD1|.|TRBJ1-5
TGTGCCAGCAGACAAGGACAGGGACATCAGCCCCAGCATTTT
CASRQGQGHQPQHF
>TRBV27|.|.|TRBJ1-6
TGTGCCAGCAGTTTAGGTACAGACTATAATTCACCCCTCCACTTT
CASSLGTDYNSPLHF
>TRBV4-1|TRBD1|many|TRBJ2-1
TGCGCCAGCAGCCCTCGATGGGACAGGGACCCCTACAATGAGCAGTTCTTC
CASSPRWDRDPYNEQFF
>TRBV7-6|.|many|TRBJ1-1
TGTGCCAGCAGCTTAACGGGTAGGACTGAAGCTTTCTTT
CASSLTGRTEAFF
>TRBV5-4|.|many|TRBJ2-7
TGTGCCAGCAGCCGGGGCGGGGCCTACGAGCAGTACTTC
CASSRGGAYEQYF
>TRBV4-1|TRBD1|many|TRBJ2-7
TGCGCCAGCAGCCAAGCTCCGGGACAGGGTTCGTCGAAAAGCTCCTACGAGCAGTACTTC
CASSQAPGQGSSKSSYEQYF
>TRBV27|.|medium-sized|TRBJ2-3
TGTGCCAGCAGTTTTCAGGGATCCCCCCCTAGCACAGATACGCAGTATTTT
CASSFQGSPPSTDTQYF
>TRBV19|.|few|TRBJ1-2
TGTGCCAGTAGTATAGCCTTGTCGGCCAGTGGCTACACCTTC
CASSIALSASGYTF
>TRBV7-3|TRBD1|many|TRBJ2-1
TGTGCCAGCAGCTCCCGCCTTACCGGGACAGGGGCCTACAATGAGCAGTTCTTC
CASSSRLTGTGAYNEQFF
>TRBV29-1|.|many|TRBJ1-2
TGCAGCGTACTCAAAGAAACTGGCTACACCTTC
CSVLKETGYTF
>TRBV30|.|few|TRBJ1-1
TGTGCCTGGAAGCACGACACTGAAGCTTTCTTT
CAWKHDTEAFF
>TRBV5-1|.|many|TRBJ1-2
TGCGCCAGCAGCCCCGAGGGGGGCGGAACTAACTATGGCTACACCTTC
CASSPEGGGTNYGYTF
>TRBV2|TRBD1|.|TRBJ2-7
TGTGCCAGCAGTGGCCGCGCACCAGGGGGCATCCTCTACGAGCAGTACTTC
CASSGRAPGGILYEQYF
>TRBV12-3/TRBV12-4|.|many|TRBJ2-3
TGTGCCAGCAGTTTAATCAGGGCCCCGGGGGATACGCAGTATTTT
CASSLIRAPGDTQYF
>TRBV7-9|TRBD1|many|TRBJ2-7
TGTGCCAGCAGCTTCCGGGACAGAGTTCCCTACGAGCAGTACTTC
CASSFRDRVPYEQYF
>TRBV6-1|.|many|TRBJ2-7
TGTGCCAGCAGTGAAGGAGGAGAGCCATACTACGAGCAGTACTTC
CASSEGGEPYYEQYF
>TRBV6-1|.|many|TRBJ2-7
TGTGCCAGCAGTGAAGAGGACAGAAGCTCCTACGAGCAGTACTTC
CASSEEDRSSYEQYF
>TRBV6-5|TRBD2|many|TRBJ2-7
TGTGCCAGCAGTTACAGCGGGGGGGACTCCTACGAGCAGTACTTC
CASSYSGGDSYEQYF
>TRBV4-3|.|many|TRBJ2-7
TGCGCCAGCAGCCAAGATACTGGCTCGTGGGAGCAGTACTTC
CASSQDTGSWEQYF
>TRBV7-9|.|many|TRBJ1-1
TGTGCCAGCAGCTTAAAAAAATTGAACACTGAAGCTTTCTTT
CASSLKKLNTEAFF
>TRBV7-9|.|many|TRBJ2-5
TGTGCCAGCATCCCCGCCGGTTTTTCCCAAGAGACCCAGTACTTC
CASIPAGFSQETQYF
>TRBV5-6|.|many|TRBJ1-1
TGTGCCAGCAGCTTAGAGACAGGACGGGTTTTGAACACTGAAGCTTTCTTT
CASSLETGRVLNTEAFF
>TRBV30|.|many|TRBJ1-1
TGTGCCTGGAGTCCCGGGGGCACTGAAGCTTTCTTT
CAWSPGGTEAFF
>TRBV7-2|.|many|TRBJ1-1
TGTGCCAGCAGCTTAGAACCGGGGATGAACACTGAAGCTTTCTTT
CASSLEPGMNTEAFF
>TRBV4-2|.|many|TRBJ2-3
TGTGCCAGCAGCCAAGATCCAATCGGTGGAGATACGCAGTATTTT
CASSQDPIGGDTQYF
>TRBV7-3|.|many|TRBJ2-3
TGTGCCAGCAGCTCACTCGCAGGACGCACAGATACGCAGTATTTT
CASSSLAGRTDTQYF
>TRBV7-9|.|many|TRBJ2-7
TGTGCCAGCAGCTCCGTAAATTACTACGAGCAGTACTTC
CASSSVNYYEQYF
>TRBV4-3|TRBD2|many|TRBJ2-7
TGCGCCAGCAGCCAAGAAGAGCTAGCGGGAGCGGACGAGCAGTACTTC
CASSQEELAGADEQYF
>TRBV5-1|.|once|TRBJ2-7
TGCGCCAGCAGCCAGTCTTCTGCAGGACCCTACGAGCAGTACTTC
CASSQSSAGPYEQYF